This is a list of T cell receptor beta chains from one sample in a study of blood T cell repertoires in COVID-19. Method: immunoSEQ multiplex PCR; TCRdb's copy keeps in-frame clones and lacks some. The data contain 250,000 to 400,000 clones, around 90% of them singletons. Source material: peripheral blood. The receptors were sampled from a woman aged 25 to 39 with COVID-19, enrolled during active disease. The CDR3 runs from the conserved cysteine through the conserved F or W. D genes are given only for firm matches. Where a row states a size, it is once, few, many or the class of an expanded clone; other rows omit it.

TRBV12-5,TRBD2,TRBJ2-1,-,TGTGCTAGTGGTTTCGGACTAGCGGGAGATGAGCAGTTCTTC,CASGFGLAGDEQFF
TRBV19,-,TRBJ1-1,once,TGTGCCAGTCGGTGGGGGGATGCGAACACTGAAGCTTTCTTT,CASRWGDANTEAFF
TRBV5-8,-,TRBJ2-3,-,TGTGCCAGCAGCTCCGGACAGACAGATACGCAGTATTTT,CASSSGQTDTQYF
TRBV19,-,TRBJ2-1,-,TGTGCCAGTAGTATATTTGGGTTGGCGGCCAAGGACAATGAGCAGTTCTTC,CASSIFGLAAKDNEQFF
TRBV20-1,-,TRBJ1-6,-,TGCAGTGCTAGTAGAGGGATGGATTCACCCCTCCACTTT,CSASRGMDSPLHF
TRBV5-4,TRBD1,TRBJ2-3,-,TGTGCCAGCAGCTTACGGACAGGGGGTTTCACAGATACGCAGTATTTT,CASSLRTGGFTDTQYF
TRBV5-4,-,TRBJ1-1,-,TGTGCCAGCAGCTTGGGCTATGAAGCTTTCTTT,CASSLGYEAFF
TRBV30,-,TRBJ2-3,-,TGTGCCTGGAGAATCGGGGTCTCAGCAGATACGCAGTATTTT,CAWRIGVSADTQYF
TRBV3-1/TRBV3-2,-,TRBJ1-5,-,TGTGCCAGCAGCCAAGATAGCGTTGGGGGGGTCGGACAGCCCCAGCATTTT,CASSQDSVGGVGQPQHF
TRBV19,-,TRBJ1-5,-,TGTGCCAGTAGTCGTCCAGGGGTTAGCAATCAGCCCCAGCATTTT,CASSRPGVSNQPQHF
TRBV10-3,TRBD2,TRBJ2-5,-,TGTGCCATCAGCAGGTCGGTGCTAGCGGGGAGTCCCTTGAAAGAGACCCAGTACTTC,CAISRSVLAGSPLKETQYF
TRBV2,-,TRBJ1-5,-,TGTGCCAGCAGTGAAGCGTGGGGAGGTCAGCCCCAGCATTTT,CASSEAWGGQPQHF
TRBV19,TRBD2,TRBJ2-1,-,TGTGCCAGTAGTATTGCTAGCGGGAGGGGGAATGAGCAGTTCTTC,CASSIASGRGNEQFF
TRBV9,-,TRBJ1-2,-,TGTGCCAGCAGCGTAGCTACAGGTGGCGCCTTCTATGGCTACACCTTC,CASSVATGGAFYGYTF
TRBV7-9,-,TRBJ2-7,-,TGTGCCAGCAGCCAGACGGGACTGGGCTACGAGCAGTACTTC,CASSQTGLGYEQYF
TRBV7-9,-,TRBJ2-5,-,TGTGCCAGCAGCTTAGGATTTGGGGGCGAAGAGACCCAGTACTTC,CASSLGFGGEETQYF
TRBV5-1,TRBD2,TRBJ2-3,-,TGCGCCAGCAGCTTGGAGGCAGGACATAGGGCGGGAGCCAAGTATTTT,CASSLEAGHRAGAKYF
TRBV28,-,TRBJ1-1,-,TGTGCCAGCAGTTACGCAGCTGAAGCTTTCTTT,CASSYAAEAFF
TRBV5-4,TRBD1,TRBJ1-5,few,TGTGCCAGCAGCCAACAGGGGTGGGATCAGCCCCAGCATTTT,CASSQQGWDQPQHF
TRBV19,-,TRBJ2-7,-,TGTGCCAGTAGCCCCTCAGGAAGCTCCTACGAGCAGTACTTC,CASSPSGSSYEQYF
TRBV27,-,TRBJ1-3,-,TGTGCCAGCAGTCGCACAGGGACTGGAAACACCATATATTTT,CASSRTGTGNTIYF
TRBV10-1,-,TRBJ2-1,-,TGCGCCAGCAGTGCCACGAGCCCGAGCTCCTACAATGAGCAGTTCTTC,CASSATSPSSYNEQFF
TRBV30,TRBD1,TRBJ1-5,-,TGTGCCTGGAAACAGGGGGCACAGCCCCAGCATTTT,CAWKQGAQPQHF
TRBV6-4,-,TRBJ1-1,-,TGTGCCAGCAGTGAGGCAAGGGGAACTGAAGCTTTCTTT,CASSEARGTEAFF
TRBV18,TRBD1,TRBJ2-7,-,TGTGCCAGCTCACCACCGGGGACAGGGCTTACCTACGAGCAGTACTTC,CASSPPGTGLTYEQYF
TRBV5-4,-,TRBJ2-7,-,TGTGCCAGCAGCTTGGCCGGGGGTGACTCCTACGAGCAGTACTTC,CASSLAGGDSYEQYF
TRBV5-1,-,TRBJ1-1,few,TGCGCCACCGCTCCGGGACTCGTAAACACTGAAGCTTTCTTT,CATAPGLVNTEAFF
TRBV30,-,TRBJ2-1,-,TGTGCCTGGAGTGTACTCGATGAGCAGTTCTTC,CAWSVLDEQFF
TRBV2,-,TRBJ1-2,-,TGTGCCAGCAGTGAAGCCCGTAACTATGGCTACACCTTC,CASSEARNYGYTF
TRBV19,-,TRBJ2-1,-,TGTGCCAGTAGTATAGATTTGGCGCGGAACAATGAGCAGTTCTTC,CASSIDLARNNEQFF
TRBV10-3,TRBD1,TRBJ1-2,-,TGTGCCATCAGACCCCAGGGGGCCGGTGGCTACACCTTC,CAIRPQGAGGYTF
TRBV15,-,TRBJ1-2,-,TGTGCCACCAGTAAACTCGCGGACTCGGGCTACACCTTC,CATSKLADSGYTF
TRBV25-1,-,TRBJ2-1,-,TGTGCCAGCAGATATACAGGGAACAATGAGCAGTTCTTC,CASRYTGNNEQFF
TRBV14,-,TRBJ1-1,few,TGTGCCAGCAGCCAAGTGGCGGGGACTGAAGCTTTCTTT,CASSQVAGTEAFF
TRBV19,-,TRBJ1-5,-,TGTGCCAGTAGTATATTGCAGGGTGGGCAGCCCCAGCATTTT,CASSILQGGQPQHF
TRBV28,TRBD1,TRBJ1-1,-,TGTGCCAGCAGTCCGACAGGGTGGTTGGAATCGAACACTGAAGCTTTCTTT,CASSPTGWLESNTEAFF
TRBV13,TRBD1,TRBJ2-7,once,TGTGCCAGCAGCTTAGGGGACAGGGAATACGAGCAGTACTTC,CASSLGDREYEQYF
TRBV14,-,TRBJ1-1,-,TGTGCCAGCAGCCTGGTTGGCGATGGGAGGAACACTGAAGCTTTCTTT,CASSLVGDGRNTEAFF
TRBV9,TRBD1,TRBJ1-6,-,TGTGCCAGCAGCGTAGGTACACAGGGGTCTTCACCCCTCCACTTT,CASSVGTQGSSPLHF
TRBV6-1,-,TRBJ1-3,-,TGTGCCAGCAGTGAAGCTCCGGGAATGAGACCCTCTGGAAACACCATATATTTT,CASSEAPGMRPSGNTIYF
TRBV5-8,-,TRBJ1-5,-,TGTGCCAGCAGCTTGGGGTACAGGGTGTTTAATCAGCCCCAGCATTTT,CASSLGYRVFNQPQHF